The 15 T cell receptor beta chains reported below all come from one sample, sequenced in a study of T-cell reconstitution after alpha-beta-depleted transplantation in children (dated by TCRdb to about 2016). The sample's treatment or condition label, in plain terms: allogeneic hematopoietic cell transplantation with graft depleted of TCRalphabeta T cells and CD19 B cells. Library preparation employed PCR. Sequencer: Illumina HiSeq 2500. To normalize quantification of the TCRbeta repertoire, the TCR libraries were built with molecular barcoding that relied on unique molecular identifiers. The public sequencing data were trimmed at Q25 with fastp and processed into clonotypes with MiXCR by TCRdb, which kept only in-frame beta chains. CDR3 protein sequences are deduplicated, and each keeps its most common genes and DNA. The sample table lists 600,000 to 800,000 distinct CDR3 sequences, around 13% of them with a count of one. The ten largest make up roughly 0.84% of the sample.

The sequencing here drew on PBMCs, taken before TCRalphabeta/CD19-depleted stem cell transplant. These receptors originate from a girl aged 2-9 years with congenital amegakaryocytic thrombocytopenia, due to receive a stem cell transplant.

The V call is TRBV12-3 or TRBV12-4, the J call TRBJ2-7; D may match TRBD1 or TRBD2 (6 bases each). The CDR3 is 15 amino acids. V lost 3 bases, J lost 3 bases, and 15 bases lay in between. The CDR3, as DNA: TGTGCCAGCAGTTTTTGGGGGGCGAGGGACTACGAGCAGTACTTC. Amino acid sequence: CASSFWGARDYEQYF.

This clonotype was detected a few times. The rearrangement links TRBV27 to TRBJ2-2; perhaps TRBD1 as D (6 bases). Trimming shortened V by 6 bases and J by 2 bases, and 10 bases separated the two germline ends. Germline V gene data show CDR1 as MNHEY and CDR2 as SMNVEV (reference sequence). The CDR3 has 14 amino acids. The CDR3 loop reads CASRQGRNTGELFF. Written as DNA, the CDR3 is TGTGCCAGCAGACAGGGTCGCAACACCGGGGAGCTGTTTTTT.

V gene TRBV6-2 or TRBV6-3 combines with J gene TRBJ2-7; D possibly corresponds to TRBD2 (6 bases). V lost 4 bases to trimming and J lost 6 bases, with 13 bases between them. The CDR3 loop spans 13 amino acids. Germline-derived CDR1 and CDR2 are MNHEY and SVGEGT. The CDR3 coding sequence is TGTGCCAGCAGTTCGACTAGTAGGCGCGAGCAGTACTTC. This gives the protein CASSSTSRREQYF.

This clonotype has more than one count but fewer than ten. The gene calls are TRBV29-1 and TRBJ2-7; TRBD1 might be the D (6 bases). With 5 bases removed from V and 1 base from J, the gap between germline ends came to 15 bases. The V gene's germline CDR1 is SQVTM and CDR2 ANQGSEA. The CDR3 extends over 14 amino acids. DNA for the CDR3: TGCAGCGTTTCCGACAGGAAGGTATCCTACGAGCAGTACTTC. Translation gives CSVSDRKVSYEQYF.

This clonotype was observed a few times. The chain uses TRBV7-8 and TRBJ2-3, with D possibly being TRBD2 (6 bases). The CDR3 totals 15 residues. In germline, CDR1 is SGHVS, CDR2 FQNEAQ. Trimming took off 1 base at V and 11 bases at J, with 19 bases between the two ends. The CDR3 sequence: CASSLGDFGPWGQYF. For the CDR3, the DNA is TGTGCCAGCAGCTTAGGGGACTTCGGGCCTTGGGGGCAGTATTTT.

The sample holds a few counts of this clonotype. The chain recombines TRBV2 with TRBJ2-2, with D unclear. V shed 7 bases and J shed 0 bases, with 21 bases lying between them. Germline CDR1 is SNHLY and CDR2 is FYNNEI. This CDR3 comprises 18 residues. The CDR3 here is CASTSPLLVLANTGELFF. Written as DNA, the CDR3 is TGTGCCAGCACCTCGCCCCTCCTAGTTCTCGCGAACACCGGGGAGCTGTTTTTT.

This clonotype was recorded a few times. The chain links TRBV10-3 to TRBJ2-7; D is ambiguous. Germline CDR1 ENHRY, CDR2 SYGVKD. The CDR3 runs 14 residues. V dropped 10 bases and J dropped 0 bases, with 16 bases sitting between them. The CDR3 is CATRSEISSYEQYF. CDR3 coding DNA: TGTGCCACACGATCAGAGATTAGCTCCTACGAGCAGTACTTC.

This clonotype was detected ten times or more. V usage is TRBV4-1 and J usage is TRBJ2-7; D is tentatively TRBD1 or TRBD2 (6 bases each). The CDR3 is 16 residues long. The germline V gene encodes CDR1 MGHRA and CDR2 YSYEKL. V was shortened by 5 bases and J by 3 bases, with 20 bases between the two germline ends. CDR3 sequence (DNA): TGCGCCAGCAGCGGGGGCGCGGCGGGATCATACTACGAGCAGTACTTC. The encoded protein is CASSGGAAGSYYEQYF.

The table lists this clonotype with many counts. V is TRBV20-1 and J is TRBJ2-1; TRBD2 aligns across 12 bases. This CDR3 spans 14 amino acids. With 5 bases clipped from V and 15 bases from J, the junction kept 14 bases outside the gene matches. Germline V gene data show CDR1 as DFQATT and CDR2 as SNEGSKA (reference sequence). The CDR3 here is CSASAASGRAAGFF. In DNA form, the CDR3 reads TGCAGTGCTTCCGCCGCTAGCGGGAGGGCCGCTGGGTTCTTC.

This clonotype was picked up a small number of times. The chain links TRBV9 to TRBJ2-7, with 8 bases aligning to TRBD1. Trimming removed 4 bases from V and 3 bases from J; junction bases left unmatched: 12. In germline, CDR1 is SGDLS, CDR2 YYNGEE. The CDR3 extends over 16 amino acids. CDR3 sequence (DNA): TGTGCCAGCAGCACCACAGGGACAGGAAAAGACTACGAGCAGTACTTC. This encodes CASSTTGTGKDYEQYF.

The V and J genes are TRBV7-3 and TRBJ2-2; 12 bases align to TRBD2. The ends lost 6 bases at V and 6 bases at J; junction bases unmatched: 5. The germline V gene has CDR1 SGHTA and CDR2 FQGTGA. This CDR3 has 15 residues. CDR3: CASSFRLAGAGELFF. The DNA of the CDR3 is TGTGCCAGCAGTTTTAGACTAGCGGGAGCCGGGGAGCTGTTTTTT.

In this sample, this clonotype turned up many times. The chain combines TRBV29-1 with TRBJ1-1; D unresolved. The V gene lost 4 bases and the J gene lost 1 base, with 7 bases spanning the gap. This CDR3 is built from 12 residues. The V gene's germline CDR1 is SQVTM and CDR2 ANQGSEA. CDR3 loop: CSVVATNTEAFF. CDR3 bases: TGCAGCGTTGTAGCCACGAACACTGAAGCTTTCTTT.

This sequence joins TRBV14 and TRBJ2-3, with 9 bases aligning to TRBD2. The CDR3 has 17 amino acids. With 1 base clipped from V and 1 base from J, the junction kept 6 bases outside the gene matches. Germline CDR1 reads SGHDN; CDR2 reads FVKESK. The DNA of the CDR3 is TGTGCCAGCAGCCAAGTAAGACTAGCGGACGGCACAGATACGCAGTATTTT. Protein: CASSQVRLADGTDTQYF.

J is TRBJ1-6 and V is TRBV20-1; D uncertain. CDR1 is DFQATT, CDR2 SNEGSKA, per germline (reference sequence). This CDR3 contains 14 residues. V lost 6 bases, J lost 3 bases, and 12 bases lay in between. The CDR3: CSAPLGNYNSPLHF. The CDR3 nucleotides are TGCAGTGCCCCGTTAGGGAACTATAATTCACCCCTCCACTTT.

This clonotype appeared many times. The chain employs TRBV5-1 and TRBJ2-6; D remains unclear. Trimming left V 6 bases short and J 0 bases short, with 13 bases between. The germline gives CDR1 SGHRS, CDR2 YFSETQ. CDR3 length equals 16 residues. CDR3 nucleotides: TGCGCCAGCAACCTCCTACCGCGCTCTGGGGCCAACGTCCTGACTTTC. This translates into CASNLLPRSGANVLTF.